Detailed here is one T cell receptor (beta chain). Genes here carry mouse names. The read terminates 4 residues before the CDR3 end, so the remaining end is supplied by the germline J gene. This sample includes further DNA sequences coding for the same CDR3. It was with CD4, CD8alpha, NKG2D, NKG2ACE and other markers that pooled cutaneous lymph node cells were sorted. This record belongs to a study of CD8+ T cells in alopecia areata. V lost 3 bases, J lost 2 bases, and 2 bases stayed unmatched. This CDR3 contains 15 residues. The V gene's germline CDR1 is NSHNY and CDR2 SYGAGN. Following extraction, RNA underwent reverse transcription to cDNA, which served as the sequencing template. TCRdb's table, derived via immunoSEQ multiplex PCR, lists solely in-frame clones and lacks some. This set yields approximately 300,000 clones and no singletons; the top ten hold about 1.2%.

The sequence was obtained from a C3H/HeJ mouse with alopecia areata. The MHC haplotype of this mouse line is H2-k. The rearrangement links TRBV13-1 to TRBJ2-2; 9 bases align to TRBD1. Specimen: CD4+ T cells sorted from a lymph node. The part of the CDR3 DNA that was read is TGTGCCAGCAGTGCGACAGGGGGGAACACCGGG. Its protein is CASSATGGNTG. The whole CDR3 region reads CASSATGGNTGQLYF.